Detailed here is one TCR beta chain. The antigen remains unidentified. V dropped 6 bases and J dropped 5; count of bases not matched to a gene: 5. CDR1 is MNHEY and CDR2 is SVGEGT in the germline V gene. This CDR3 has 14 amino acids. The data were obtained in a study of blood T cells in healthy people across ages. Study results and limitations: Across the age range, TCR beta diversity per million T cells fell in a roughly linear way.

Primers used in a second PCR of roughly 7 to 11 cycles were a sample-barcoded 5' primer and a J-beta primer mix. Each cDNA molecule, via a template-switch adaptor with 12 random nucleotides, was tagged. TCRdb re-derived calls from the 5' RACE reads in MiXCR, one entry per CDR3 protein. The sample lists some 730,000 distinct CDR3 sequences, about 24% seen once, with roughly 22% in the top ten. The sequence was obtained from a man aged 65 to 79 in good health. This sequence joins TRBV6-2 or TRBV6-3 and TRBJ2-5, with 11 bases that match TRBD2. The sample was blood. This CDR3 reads CASRLAGVTETQYF. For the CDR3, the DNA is TGTGCCAGCAGACTAGCGGGAGTCACGGAGACCCAGTACTTC.